The clone carrying this TCR beta chain is categorized as large. The antigen is undetermined. This record belongs to a study of spatial heterogeneity in lung cancer. Study-level background: Alpha-chain detections were consistently fewer than beta-chain detections among the sequences. Study-wide points: Tracking of tumor mutation counts was seen in expanded intratumoral alpha and beta TCR counts. Regional and ubiquitous nonsynonymous mutations were tracked by counts of regional and ubiquitous expanded TCRs, respectively.

Indicated time point: sample taken at primary tumor resection. Without sorting, whole RNA was sequenced from tumor, nontumor lung or frozen PBMC. CDR1 is DFQATT, CDR2 SNEGSKA, per germline (reference sequence). The CDR3 sequence is 15 residues long. With V trimmed by 0 bases and J by 1 base, 4 bases remained unmatched. Every TCR cDNA molecule carried a tag that served as a unique molecular identifier. A single record per CDR3 protein comes from TCRdb applying MiXCR to the 5' RACE reads. The top ten clones hold approximately 50% of a sample with 720 or so distinct CDR3 sequences, about 15% of them seen once.

The sample consisted of lung tumor tissue, taken at surgery. The rearrangement links TRBV20-1 to TRBJ2-7; 9 bases are shared with TRBD2. The TCR originated in a male donor with early-stage non-small cell lung cancer. The CDR3 reads CSARDPSGTSYEQYF. DNA of the CDR3: TGCAGTGCTAGAGATCCTAGCGGGACGTCCTACGAGCAGTACTTC.